This TCR beta chain came from a study of type 1 regulatory T cells. Study at large: T-allo10 is an in vitro-generated, Tr1-enriched CD4 T cell product specific for alloantigen.

Trimming shortened V by 0 bases and J by 2 bases, and 11 bases separated the two germline ends. CDR1 and CDR2 (germline): SGHRS, YFSETQ. CDR3 length equals 16 residues. The sample holds a few counts of this clonotype. TCRdb itself ran the reads through MiXCR, one entry per CDR3 protein. The data show 90,000 to 100,000 distinct CDR3 sequences, with roughly 28% seen just once and 2.2% held by the top ten. Sequenced: CD4+ T cells, either the whole sample or a sorted fraction (not recorded which). The chain couples TRBV5-1 to TRBJ1-4, with D perhaps matching TRBD1 (5 bases). This sequence originates from a human donor in good health. CDR3 sequence reads: CASSLGGSRTNEKLFF. CDR3 DNA sequence: TGCGCCAGCAGCTTGGGGGGGAGTCGGACTAATGAAAAACTGTTTTTT.